These 27 T cell receptor beta chains were all obtained from the same sample, sequenced in a study of T cells in Graves' hyperthyroidism and ophthalmopathy. Amplification of TCR beta CDR3 regions used RNA as the template. First-round RT-PCR of the TCR CDR3 relied on the HTBI primer set. TCRdb ran MiXCR on the multiplex PCR reads and lists one entry per CDR3 protein. The sample carries approximately 710,000 distinct CDR3 sequences, roughly a sixth recorded once. The sequenced sample consisted of blood. The receptors were sampled from a man in his fifties with Graves' hyperthyroidism.

This clonotype has at least ten counts. The J gene is TRBJ2-1, the V gene TRBV11-2; 9 positions match TRBD2. The germline CDR1 and CDR2 sequences are SGHAT and FQNNGV. CDR3 length: 15 residues. Trimming took 4 bases from V and 4 from J; bases not matched to a gene: 5. The CDR3 is CASSSGLAIYNEQFF. Here the CDR3 DNA reads TGTGCCAGCAGCTCAGGACTAGCGATATACAATGAGCAGTTCTTC.

This clonotype has a count of ten or more. The chain uses TRBV29-1 and TRBJ1-1, with a possible D match to TRBD1 (6 bases). Germline CDR1 is SQVTM and CDR2 is ANQGSEA. This CDR3 has 14 amino acids. V was trimmed by 3 bases and J by 0 bases, leaving 11 bases between them. CDR3 coding DNA: TGCAGCGTTGATACCAGGGGCCTGAACACTGAAGCTTTCTTT. This translates into CSVDTRGLNTEAFF.

The chain is built from TRBV5-8 and TRBJ1-5, with 7 bases lining up with TRBD1. From germline, CDR1 is SGHTS and CDR2 YDEGEE. The J segment lost 4 bases and the V segment lost 3 bases, leaving 7 bases of the junction unmatched. The CDR3 has 15 amino acids. CDR3 sequence reads: CASSWGTAINQPQHF. DNA of the CDR3: TGTGCCAGCAGCTGGGGGACAGCTATAAATCAGCCCCAGCATTTT.

The chain links TRBV2 to TRBJ2-2; maybe TRBD2 (6 bases). The V end was cut by 6 bases, the J end by 2 bases, with 13 bases between. Germline assignment: CDR1 SNHLY and CDR2 FYNNEI. The CDR3 covers 15 residues. The CDR3 nucleotides read TGTGCCAGCAGGAGTCAAACTAGCAACACCGGGGAGCTGTTTTTT. The encoded protein is CASRSQTSNTGELFF.

The table lists this clonotype with a few counts. The chain carries TRBV20-1 and TRBJ1-5; no firm D call. Germline CDR1 reads DFQATT; CDR2 reads SNEGSKA (reference sequence). This CDR3 has 14 residues. The V and J ends lost 3 bases and 0 bases respectively, with 9 bases between them. The CDR3 sequence is CSARVGISNQPQHF. The DNA for the CDR3 is TGCAGTGCTAGGGTTGGGATTAGCAATCAGCCCCAGCATTTT.

This chain joins TRBV12-3 or TRBV12-4 and TRBJ1-2; 7 bases map to TRBD1. Losses at the gene ends were 6 bases for V and 3 bases for J; bases not matched to a gene: 7. This CDR3 has 14 residues. The CDR3 nucleotides read TGTGCCAGCAGCCCGGGACAGTATGACTATGGCTACACCTTC. As protein: CASSPGQYDYGYTF.

Ten or more counts support this clonotype. This sequence joins TRBV27 and TRBJ2-7, with 9 nucleotides matching TRBD2. Germline CDR1 and CDR2: MNHEY and SMNVEV (reference sequence). V dropped 5 bases and J dropped 7; count of bases not matched to a gene: 12. The CDR3 has 15 residues. The CDR3 DNA follows: TGTGCCAGCAGTATCGGCGCTAGCGGGATGCCGGAGCAGTACTTC. Amino acids: CASSIGASGMPEQYF.

The J gene is TRBJ2-3, the V gene TRBV7-9, with 12 bases fitting TRBD2. CDR3 length: 16 residues. Trimming took 5 bases from V and 4 from J; bases not matched to a gene: 7. CDR1 is SEHNR and CDR2 is FQNEAQ in the germline V gene (reference sequence). The CDR3 DNA follows: TGTGCCAGCAGCACCCTAGCGGGAGGGCCCGCAGATACGCAGTATTTT. Its translation is CASSTLAGGPADTQYF.

This clonotype was found many times. The chain employs TRBV2 and TRBJ1-1; 7 nucleotides align to TRBD1. Germline values: CDR1 SNHLY, CDR2 FYNNEI. V lost 6 bases to trimming and J lost 5 bases; unmatched junction nucleotides: 9. The CDR3 is 14 residues long. The CDR3 DNA follows: TGTGCCAGCAGCGTTAGGGGGCGATTAACTGAAGCTTTCTTT. Protein sequence: CASSVRGRLTEAFF.

This clonotype showed up just a few times. CDR3 sequence reads: CATSPGGAFQYF. CDR3 bases: TGTGCCACCAGTCCCGGAGGGGCGTTTCAGTACTTC. This rearrangement joins TRBV24-1 to TRBJ2-4; D may be TRBD2 (6 bases). The CDR3 has 12 residues. Germline-derived CDR1 and CDR2 are KGHDR and SFDVKD. V gave up 6 bases and J gave up 11 bases, with 13 bases separating them.

This clonotype was detected ten times or more. This rearrangement joins TRBV2 to TRBJ1-5; D call uncertain. Trimming took 7 bases from V and 7 from J, leaving 20 bases between them. The CDR3 sequence is 15 residues long. Germline assignment: CDR1 SNHLY and CDR2 FYNNEI. CDR3 region: CASTRTGAGGQPQHF. CDR3 bases: TGTGCCAGCACCCGTACGGGAGCCGGAGGACAGCCCCAGCATTTT.

CDR3 coding DNA: TGTGCCAGCAGTTACCCCTCTCCCTTACGGGGCCGGCGTAGCGGGAGCTACGAGCAGTACTTC. As protein: CASSYPSPLRGRRSGSYEQYF. The gene calls are TRBV6-5 and TRBJ2-7; 9 bases fit TRBD2. The CDR3 is 21 residues long. Germline V gene lookup returns CDR1 MNHEY and CDR2 SVGAGI. The V and J ends lost 2 bases and 3 bases, in that order; junction bases with no gene match: 23.

The sample holds many counts of this clonotype. The chain employs TRBV10-3 and TRBJ2-1, with TRBD2 identical over 8 bases. Germline-derived CDR1 and CDR2 are ENHRY and SYGVKD. The length of the CDR3 is 16 residues. The trim removed 3 bases at V and 2 bases at J, leaving 6 bases unmatched. CDR3 protein: CAISDFSGATYNEQFF. The CDR3 bases are TGTGCCATCAGTGATTTTAGCGGGGCCACCTACAATGAGCAGTTCTTC.

This clonotype was recorded at least ten times. The V and J genes are TRBV7-9 and TRBJ2-3, with 7 bases aligning to TRBD1. V shed 4 bases, J shed 0 bases, and the junction held 7 bases outside the gene matches. The CDR3 covers 16 residues. Germline CDR1 SEHNR, CDR2 FQNEAQ (reference sequence). The CDR3 here is CASSSGQTTSTDTQYF. As DNA, the CDR3 is TGTGCCAGCAGCTCGGGACAGACCACTAGCACAGATACGCAGTATTTT.

This clonotype was counted many times. This rearrangement joins TRBV12-3 or TRBV12-4 to TRBJ2-5; TRBD2 matches at 8 bases. The CDR3 has 16 amino acids. The trim removed 6 bases at V and 4 bases at J, leaving 13 bases unmatched. The CDR3 DNA sequence: TGTGCCAGCAGCTTCAGCGGGAGCCGGAATAGAGAGACCCAGTACTTC. Its protein is CASSFSGSRNRETQYF.

A note on this clonotype: Here the CDR3 omits its conserved ending phenylalanine or tryptophan, so a read error is the likely source. V is TRBV7-2 and J is TRBJ2-1, with D uncertain. The CDR3 spans 14 residues. The V end was cut by 5 bases, the J end by 1 base, with 9 bases between. Per germline, CDR1 SGHTA and CDR2 FQGNSA. CDR3 sequence (DNA): TGTGCCAGCAGCCCCACCGCTTCCTACAATGAGCAGTTCTGC. It codes for CASSPTASYNEQFC.

Of note for this clonotype: Because the CDR3 is missing its conserved closing phenylalanine or tryptophan, this is likely a read error. V gene TRBV20-1 combines with J gene TRBJ2-3, with D possibly matching TRBD2 (7 bases). With 0 bases removed from V and 1 base from J, the gap between germline ends came to 17 bases. The CDR3 runs 17 residues. Per the germline V gene, CDR1 is DFQATT and CDR2 is SNEGSKA (reference sequence). The CDR3 reads CSARDQGWEGRTDTQYL. The DNA for the CDR3 is TGCAGTGCTAGAGATCAGGGGTGGGAGGGCCGCACAGATACGCAGTATCTT.

This clonotype was counted ten times or more. The V and J genes are TRBV12-3 or TRBV12-4 and TRBJ2-7; TRBD1 matches at 9 bases. The CDR3 loop spans 14 amino acids. The ends lost 1 base at V and 7 bases at J; junction bases unmatched: 5. Written as DNA, the CDR3 is TGTGCCAGCAGTTTAGGACAGGGGGAGGGTGAGCAGTACTTC. This codes for CASSLGQGEGEQYF.

This clonotype was recorded a few times. The CDR3 DNA is TGTGCCAGCAGTTTGGTCGGCAGACCAGATGGCTACACCTTC. It yields the protein CASSLVGRPDGYTF. The chain links TRBV28 to TRBJ1-2; D remains unclear. V was shortened by 3 bases and J by 6 bases, with 14 bases between the two germline ends. There are 14 residues in the CDR3. Germline V gene lookup returns CDR1 MDHEN and CDR2 SYDVKM.

This clonotype was observed many times. This chain connects TRBV10-3 to TRBJ2-1; the D gene is possibly TRBD2 (5 bases). V lost 10 bases, J lost 0 bases, and 10 bases lay in between. The CDR3 covers 13 residues. The germline V gene encodes CDR1 ENHRY and CDR2 SYGVKD. The CDR3 bases are TGTGCCACTTTTGGAGGCTCCTACAATGAGCAGTTCTTC. Translated, it gives CATFGGSYNEQFF.

There are a few counts of this clonotype. The gene calls are TRBV6-5 and TRBJ1-2, with 12 bases matching TRBD1. The CDR3 is 20 amino acids. V shed 0 bases, J shed 6 bases, and the junction held 17 bases outside the gene matches. Germline CDR1 reads MNHEY; CDR2 reads SVGAGI. CDR3: CASSYSNFRGQGAHGDGYTF. CDR3 nucleotide sequence: TGTGCCAGCAGTTACTCGAACTTTCGGGGACAGGGGGCGCATGGGGATGGCTACACCTTC.

The V and J genes are TRBV29-1 and TRBJ2-1, with 7 nucleotides matching TRBD1. V gave up 3 bases and J gave up 8 bases; unmatched junction bases: 7. CDR1 and CDR2 from the germline V gene are SQVTM and ANQGSEA. This CDR3 is 13 amino acids long. CDR3 in amino acids: CSVDRGFADEQFF. The DNA of the CDR3 is TGCAGCGTTGACAGGGGGTTTGCCGATGAGCAGTTCTTC.

This clonotype was observed many times. The V gene is TRBV24-1, the J gene TRBJ2-2, with no clear D. Germline V gene lookup returns CDR1 KGHDR and CDR2 SFDVKD. Trimming cost V 7 bases and J 3 bases, with 11 bases left between them. This CDR3 is built from 14 residues. This chain's CDR3 is CATSRRPDTGELFF. In DNA, the CDR3 is TGTGCCACCAGCCGCCGACCCGACACCGGGGAGCTGTTTTTT.

The chain joins TRBV12-3 or TRBV12-4 to TRBJ2-7; D gene uncertain. The CDR3 extends over 13 amino acids. Trimming pared 6 bases from V and 0 bases from J, leaving 9 bases between. The CDR3 loop reads CASSPWHSYEQYF. CDR3 bases: TGTGCCAGCAGCCCCTGGCACTCCTACGAGCAGTACTTC.

This chain joins TRBV14 and TRBJ1-2, with D hard to call. V lost 3 bases and J lost 4, with 12 bases in between. The CDR3 sequence is 14 residues long. The germline CDR1 and CDR2 sequences are SGHDN and FVKESK. This chain's CDR3 is CASSQSRESYGYTF. In DNA form, the CDR3 reads TGTGCCAGCAGCCAGTCGAGGGAATCCTATGGCTACACCTTC.

At least ten counts were recorded for this clonotype. CDR3 nucleotides: TGTGCCAGCAGACCGGGACAGACCCTGCAGCCCCAGCATTTT. The encoded protein is CASRPGQTLQPQHF. This chain joins TRBV28 and TRBJ1-5; 7 bases align to TRBD1. The CDR3 has 14 residues. Trimming cost V 6 bases and J 7 bases; bases outside gene matches: 9. Germline V gene lookup returns CDR1 MDHEN and CDR2 SYDVKM.

The J gene is TRBJ1-4, the V gene TRBV13; no definite D call. Trimming left V 6 bases short and J 8 bases short, with 22 bases between. Germline values: CDR1 PRHDT, CDR2 FYEKMQ (reference sequence). The CDR3 is 16 amino acids. CDR3: CASRNSAVLEGEKLFF. Here the CDR3 DNA reads TGTGCCAGCAGGAATTCAGCGGTCCTTGAAGGAGAAAAACTGTTTTTT.